Listed here are 18 T cell receptor beta chains from one sample, sequenced in a study of OX40 agonist ivuxolimab in advanced cancers. The assay was immunoSEQ multiplex PCR, and TCRdb's table has in-frame clones only and misses some. The table has about 54,000 clones, 91% seen once. The material sequenced was CD4+ or CD8+ T cells sorted from blood, taken in a trial of the OX40 agonist ivuxolimab. All receptors derive from an adult with an advanced solid tumor such as melanoma, head and neck, liver or kidney cancer.

In its sample, this clone was seen once. The V and J genes are TRBV10-3 and TRBJ1-2; 9 bases are a match to TRBD1. The germline gives CDR1 ENHRY, CDR2 SYGVKD. This CDR3 is 13 amino acids long. Losses at the gene ends were 7 bases for V and 8 bases for J; bases not matched to a gene: 8. CDR3 sequence: CAITTGTGNGYTF. The CDR3 DNA is TGTGCCATCACCACCGGGACAGGGAACGGCTACACCTTC.

The chain has TRBV7-9 and TRBJ2-5, with D perhaps being TRBD1 or TRBD2 (5 bases each). Deletions cut 8 bases from V and 4 bases from J, with 11 bases between. Germline CDR1 and CDR2: SEHNR and FQNEAQ (reference sequence). The CDR3 totals 12 residues. CDR3 DNA: TGTGCCAGCGCGACGGGACGAGAGACCCAGTACTTC. Residues: CASATGRETQYF.

This sequence joins TRBV2 and TRBJ2-1; D gene ambiguous. CDR3 length equals 13 residues. Germline CDR1 reads SNHLY; CDR2 reads FYNNEI. V gave up 5 bases and J gave up 5 bases, with 10 bases separating them. The CDR3 DNA sequence: TGTGCCAGCAGTCCTGACTTCAACAATGAGCAGTTCTTC. Protein sequence: CASSPDFNNEQFF.

Only one count was recorded for this clone. V and J are TRBV10-3 and TRBJ1-4; D remains ambiguous. The CDR3 totals 13 residues. V lost 7 bases and J lost 0, with 6 bases in between. In germline, CDR1 is ENHRY, CDR2 SYGVKD. CDR3 bases: TGTGCCATCATGCAGACAACTAATGAAAAACTGTTTTTT. Its translation is CAIMQTTNEKLFF.

This clone was seen once. The chain is built from TRBV7-9 and TRBJ1-5, with D uncertain. V lost 1 base and J lost 4, with 5 bases in between. From germline, CDR1 is SEHNR and CDR2 FQNEAQ (reference sequence). The CDR3 consists of 13 residues. CDR3 nucleotides: TGTGCCAGCAGCTTAGGGTTAAATCAGCCCCAGCATTTT. Translating gives CASSLGLNQPQHF.

This clone was found once. This chain uses TRBV19 with TRBJ2-3, with a possible D match to TRBD2 (5 bases). The ends were cut back, 4 bases at V and 8 bases at J, with 10 bases in the middle. Germline CDR1 is LNHDA and CDR2 is SQIVND (reference sequence). CDR3 length: 12 amino acids. CDR3 bases: TGTGCCAGTAGTACAAGCGGTTCTACGCAGTATTTT. It specifies CASSTSGSTQYF.

V gene TRBV5-6 combines with J gene TRBJ2-3, with 8 bases fitting TRBD2. The V and J ends lost 4 bases and 4 bases, in that order; junction bases with no gene match: 8. Germline values: CDR1 SGHDT, CDR2 YYEEEE. The CDR3 runs to 15 residues. The CDR3 nucleotides read TGTGCCAGCAGCGGGACTAGTTTTGCTGCAGATACGCAGTATTTT. Amino acids: CASSGTSFAADTQYF.

The gene calls are TRBV7-9 and TRBJ2-5; possible D gene TRBD1, 5 bases. The J call could be wrong; TRBJ2-7 is a better fit for the DNA end. The CDR3 totals 14 residues. The germline CDR1 and CDR2 sequences are SEHNR and FQNEAQ (reference sequence). CDR3 nucleotide sequence: TGTGCCAGCAGCTTAGGGGCAGGGTCTTACGAGCAGTACTTC. Amino acid sequence: CASSLGAGSYEQYF.

The J gene is TRBJ2-3, the V gene TRBV7-8, with D tentatively TRBD2 (7 bases). In germline, CDR1 is SGHVS, CDR2 FQNEAQ. The CDR3 consists of 15 residues. Trimming took off 5 bases at V and 3 bases at J, with 15 bases between the two ends. The CDR3 region has the DNA TGTGCCAGCAGCCCCCACGGGGGGCAAACAGATACGCAGTATTTT. Translated: CASSPHGGQTDTQYF. The full variable domain, its missing parts supplied by reference TRBV7-8 and TRBJ2-3, is GAGVSQSPRYKVAKRGQDVALRCDPISGHVSLFWYQQALGQGPEFLTYFQNEAQLDKSGLPSDRFFAERPEGSVSTLKIQRTQQEDSAVYLCASSPHGGQTDTQYFGPGTRLTVL.

This rearrangement joins TRBV5-1 to TRBJ1-1; 7 nucleotides line up with TRBD1. The CDR3 spans 13 residues. The ends lost 5 bases at V and 0 bases at J; junction bases unmatched: 1. The germline CDR1 and CDR2 sequences are SGHRS and YFSETQ. CDR3 residues: CASRQGLNTEAFF. DNA for the CDR3: TGCGCCAGCAGACAGGGGTTGAACACTGAAGCTTTCTTT.

This clone occurred once. The V and J genes are TRBV6-5 and TRBJ1-2, with TRBD1 matching over 7 bases. This CDR3 region has 13 residues. Germline V lookup: CDR1 MNHEY, CDR2 SVGAGI. J lost 5 bases, V lost 7 bases, and 7 bases had no gene match. The DNA of the CDR3 is TGTGCCAGCACTCCCCAGGGGGGTTATGGCTACACCTTC. It encodes CASTPQGGYGYTF.

This chain connects TRBV5-1 to TRBJ2-7; D is possibly TRBD1 (5 bases). V lost 2 bases, J lost 1 base, and 7 bases lay in between. The CDR3 is made up of 13 amino acids. Germline CDR1 is SGHRS and CDR2 is YFSETQ. The CDR3 sequence: CASSLDRSYEQYF. The CDR3 DNA follows: TGCGCCAGCAGCTTAGACAGATCCTACGAGCAGTACTTC.

The chain couples TRBV5-5 to TRBJ2-1, with D perhaps matching TRBD1 (6 bases). From germline, CDR1 is SGHKS and CDR2 YYEKEE (reference sequence). Trimming shortened V by 2 bases and J by 2 bases, and 11 bases separated the two germline ends. The CDR3 consists of 15 residues. CDR3 sequence (DNA): TGTGCCAGCAGCTTTTCCGGGACACCCTACAATGAGCAGTTCTTC. Encoded protein: CASSFSGTPYNEQFF.

With regard to this clone: One end of the junction does not line up with germline, which may come from a read error. V is TRBV7-7 and J is TRBJ1-1, with a possible D match to TRBD1 (5 bases). The CDR3 runs 19 residues. Per the germline V gene, CDR1 is SSHAT and CDR2 is FNYEAQ (reference sequence). The CDR3 coding sequence is TGTGCTAGCAGCCCCAGGGAGGTTAAGAGTGGGATCATGAACACTGAAGCTTTCTTT. Protein sequence: CASSPREVKSGIMNTEAFF.

The genes are TRBV7-8 and TRBJ1-1, with TRBD1 matching over 9 bases. Per germline, CDR1 SGHVS and CDR2 FQNEAQ. The CDR3 contains 16 residues. The trim removed 1 base at V and 3 bases at J, leaving 6 bases unmatched. For the CDR3, the DNA is TGTGCCAGCAGCTTAGTCGCCGGGACAGGGTACACTGAAGCTTTCTTT. Translated, it gives CASSLVAGTGYTEAFF.

The chain links TRBV7-8 to TRBJ2-5; no definite D call. Germline V lookup: CDR1 SGHVS, CDR2 FQNEAQ. Between the trimmed V and J ends, which lost 4 bases and 0 bases, there was a span of 3 bases. This CDR3 contains 12 residues. The CDR3 protein is CASSSYQETQYF. The CDR3 region has the DNA TGTGCCAGCAGCTCGTACCAAGAGACCCAGTACTTC.

V gene TRBV7-6 combines with J gene TRBJ2-5, with D tentatively TRBD2 (7 bases). Germline CDR1 reads SGHVS; CDR2 reads FNYEAQ. The V and J ends lost 5 bases and 6 bases respectively, with 19 bases between them. CDR3 length equals 15 residues. CDR3 protein: CASSEPRGGEKTQYF. CDR3 DNA sequence: TGTGCCAGCAGCGAGCCGAGGGGGGGAGAAAAGACCCAGTACTTC.

The chain links TRBV9 to TRBJ2-7; D assignment may be TRBD1 or TRBD2 (6 bases each). The V and J ends lost 0 bases and 4 bases respectively, with 14 bases between them. Germline V gene data show CDR1 as SGDLS and CDR2 as YYNGEE. The CDR3 runs to 15 residues. CDR3 sequence: CASSVGAGAGYEQYF. CDR3 DNA sequence: TGTGCCAGCAGCGTAGGAGCAGGGGCGGGGTACGAGCAGTACTTC.